These 15 T cell receptor beta chains share one sample of origin, sequenced in a study of identical twins' blood T cells. TCRdb redid the calling of the 5' RACE reads with MiXCR, one entry per CDR3 protein. The profile shows fewer than 450,000 distinct CDR3 sequences, around 30% of them singletons. Sample: PBMCs. These receptors came from a woman aged 18-49 years in good health.

This clonotype was counted between two and nine times. The rearrangement links TRBV18 to TRBJ2-1, with D unresolved. The CDR3 covers 13 residues. V was pared by 2 bases and J by 5 bases, with 7 bases between. The V gene's germline CDR1 is KGHSH and CDR2 LQKENI. As DNA, the CDR3 is TGTGCCAGCTCACCATACCCAGACAATGAGCAGTTCTTC. It codes for CASSPYPDNEQFF.

In this sample, this clonotype turned up a few times. V and J are TRBV10-1 and TRBJ2-1, with 8 bases matching TRBD2. The J segment lost 6 bases and the V segment lost 6 bases, leaving 13 bases of the junction unmatched. CDR3 length: 16 amino acids. Germline loops: CDR1 WNHNN, CDR2 SYGVQD (reference sequence). The CDR3 region is CASSGGRSGRGNEQFF. CDR3 sequence (DNA): TGCGCCAGCAGCGGTGGACGAAGCGGGAGAGGCAATGAGCAGTTCTTC.

Ten or more counts support this clonotype. CDR3 sequence (DNA): TGTGCCAGCAGAAGGGGTGCTGAAGCTTTCTTT. Translation gives CASRRGAEAFF. The chain couples TRBV6-2 or TRBV6-3 to TRBJ1-1; weak D call: TRBD1 (5 bases). CDR1 MNHEY and CDR2 SVGEGT come from the germline V gene. The CDR3 has 11 amino acids. V was clipped by 6 bases and J by 6 bases, with 8 bases between them.

The rearrangement uses TRBV6-2 or TRBV6-3 and TRBJ2-7, with D uncertain. The CDR3 runs to 13 residues. In germline, CDR1 is MNHEY, CDR2 SVGEGT. Trimming removed 6 bases from V and 4 bases from J, with 13 bases in between. The CDR3 DNA reads TGTGCCAGCAGGTTTACTGCGCCTTACGAGCAGTACTTC. Translation: CASRFTAPYEQYF.

This chain connects TRBV5-4 to TRBJ2-1; 12 nucleotides align to TRBD2. V shed 2 bases, J shed 3 bases, and the junction held 12 bases outside the gene matches. The CDR3 length is 19 residues. Germline loops: CDR1 SGHNT, CDR2 YYREEE (reference sequence). CDR3: CASSFSSTSGGSFYNEQFF. For the CDR3, the DNA is TGTGCCAGCAGCTTTTCCTCGACTAGCGGGGGATCCTTCTACAATGAGCAGTTCTTC.

This clonotype has more than one count but fewer than ten. This sequence joins TRBV3-1 and TRBJ1-2; maybe TRBD1 (5 bases). V was shortened by 3 bases and J by 5 bases, with 13 bases between the two germline ends. The germline CDR1 and CDR2 sequences are LGHDT and YNNKEL (reference sequence). The CDR3 length is 14 residues. CDR3 sequence reads: CASSQRSGEYGYTF. The CDR3, as DNA: TGTGCCAGCAGCCAGAGATCGGGGGAATATGGCTACACCTTC.

The V gene is TRBV29-1, the J gene TRBJ2-2; D not resolved. Trimming left V 5 bases short and J 5 bases short, with 9 bases between. CDR1 and CDR2 from the germline V gene are SQVTM and ANQGSEA. The CDR3 spans 12 residues. This chain's CDR3 is CSVRVATGELFF. CDR3 DNA sequence: TGCAGCGTTCGGGTAGCAACCGGGGAGCTGTTTTTT.

This clonotype was seen only a few times. The gene calls are TRBV29-1 and TRBJ1-2; D might be TRBD1 (5 bases). The CDR3 has 14 amino acids. CDR1 is SQVTM, CDR2 ANQGSEA, per germline. The V end was cut by 6 bases, the J end by 5 bases, with 19 bases between. The CDR3 bases are TGCAGCGTCGCTGGGACCGGGGCGGAGTATGGCTACACCTTC. Protein sequence: CSVAGTGAEYGYTF.

A word on this clonotype: At one boundary the junction diverges from the germline segment, which might be a read error. The chain joins TRBV5-6 to TRBJ2-1; the D is unclear. Germline V gene lookup returns CDR1 SGHDT and CDR2 YYEEEE. This CDR3 is 14 amino acids long. The CDR3 loop reads CASGLGGVANEQFF. As DNA, the CDR3 is TGTGCCAGCGGCTTGGGTGGAGTGGCCAATGAGCAGTTCTTC. The full variable domain, rest sourced from reference TRBV5-6 and TRBJ2-1, is DAGVTQSPTHLIKTRGQQVTLRCSPKSGHDTVSWYQQALGQGPQFIFQYYEEEERQRGNFPDRFSGHQFPNYSSELNVNALLLGDSALYLCASGLGGVANEQFFGPGTRLTVL.

This sequence joins TRBV10-3 and TRBJ2-3, with 9 bases lining up with TRBD1. The trim removed 9 bases at V and 0 bases at J, leaving 4 bases unmatched. CDR1 is ENHRY and CDR2 is SYGVKD in the germline V gene. This CDR3 is 14 amino acids long. Here the CDR3 DNA reads TGTGCCATTAGGACAGGGGAAAGCACAGATACGCAGTATTTT. Translating gives CAIRTGESTDTQYF.

The chain recombines TRBV5-1 with TRBJ1-3; 7 bases line up with TRBD1. Germline CDR1 SGHRS, CDR2 YFSETQ. After removal of 4 bases from V and 3 bases from J, the junction contained 7 bases not matched to a gene. This CDR3 comprises 15 residues. For the CDR3, the DNA is TGCGCCAGCAGCACCGGGACAGACCGTGGAAACACCATATATTTT. It is translated as CASSTGTDRGNTIYF. Full variable domain (missing parts from reference TRBV5-1 and TRBJ1-3): KAGVTQTPRYLIKTRGQQVTLSCSPISGHRSVSWYQQTPGQGLQFLFEYFSETQRNKGNFPGRFSGRQFSNSRSEMNVSTLELGDSALYLCASSTGTDRGNTIYFGEGSWLTVV.

The chain links TRBV15 to TRBJ1-5; 8 nucleotides agree with TRBD1. CDR3 length: 19 residues. The V and J ends lost 3 bases and 1 base, in that order; junction bases with no gene match: 14. Germline V gene lookup returns CDR1 LNHNV and CDR2 YYDKDF (reference sequence). The CDR3 coding sequence is TGTGCCACCAGCAGGAGTAGCTATGGCACAGGGGGAAGCAATCAGCCCCAGCATTTT. Translated, it gives CATSRSSYGTGGSNQPQHF.

This clonotype was observed many times. The rearrangement uses TRBV29-1 and TRBJ2-7; weak D call: TRBD2 (5 bases). CDR3 length equals 13 residues. The germline gives CDR1 SQVTM, CDR2 ANQGSEA. Trimming pared 5 bases from V and 2 bases from J, leaving 13 bases between. In DNA, the CDR3 is TGCAGCGTTTCGGGATCCGCGGCCTACGAGCAGTACTTC. Translation: CSVSGSAAYEQYF.

This clonotype occurred a few times. The J gene is TRBJ1-5, the V gene TRBV5-1, with 9 positions matching TRBD1. V was clipped by 1 base and J by 7 bases; unmatched bases: 3. In germline, CDR1 is SGHRS, CDR2 YFSETQ. This CDR3 has 14 residues. The CDR3 DNA reads TGCGCCAGCAGCTTGACAGGGGGCGAACAGCCCCAGCATTTT. Translating it yields CASSLTGGEQPQHF.

The chain employs TRBV6-2 or TRBV6-3 and TRBJ2-1, with D unresolved. The CDR3 length is 13 residues. V gave up 6 bases and J gave up 3 bases, with 9 bases separating them. CDR1 MNHEY and CDR2 SVGEGT come from the germline V gene. The CDR3, as DNA: TGTGCCAGCAGACTGGATATCTACAATGAGCAGTTCTTC. Translated, it gives CASRLDIYNEQFF.